What follows describes a single T cell receptor beta chain. Its antigen is not yet known. Base quality data are lacking; no much larger clone is found one base away. Reads for this sample came from an Illumina NovaSeq 6000. cDNA libraries for TCRalpha and TCRbeta were prepared by 5'RACE using constant-segment primers, with sample barcodes and unique molecular identifiers added. RNA was extracted from every sample with Trizol reagent. Amplification of the libraries took two PCR steps, and the second step added a second sample barcode plus Illumina TruSeq adapters. The libraries were sequenced on an Illumina NovaSeq using 2 x 150 bp paired-end reads. Regarding the original processing steps: Reads were demultiplexed and collapsed into UMI-guided consensus sequences with migec v1.2.7. Using mixcr v2.1.11, the UMI consensuses were aligned to TRA and TRB V and J templates and assembled into clonotypes. Clonotypes were classified as expanded or contracted when called significant by both edgeR and NoisET, with noise models trained on biological replicates. For edgeR calls, a false discovery rate-adjusted p below 0.01 and a log2 fold-change threshold of 1 were applied. PCA with hierarchical clustering of max-normalized trajectories of the 1000 most abundant clonotypes was used as exploratory dynamics analysis. Separately sequenced CD4+ and CD8+ repertoires were used to assign the CD4 or CD8 phenotype of responding clones. The public reads were reprocessed in TCRdb via fastp at Q25 and MiXCR, keeping in-frame beta chains. Each entry is one CDR3 protein sequence, shown with its most common DNA and genes. These V and J calls derive from TCRdb rather than the authors' analysis. The table for this sample lists about 130,000 distinct CDR3 sequences; roughly 24% of them were counted only once. The ten largest clones represent 24% of the sample.

CDR1 and CDR2, per the germline V gene (reference sequence), are DFQATT and SNEGSKA. From the cysteine up to the phenylalanine, the CDR3 has a length of 15 residues. Here the CDR3 DNA is all that survives: 45 bases in frame from base 1. A distance of 21 bases separates the germline ends of V and J, which lose 6 bases and 6 bases respectively. PBMCs were isolated by Ficoll-Paque density gradient centrifugation. These data are taken from a study of T-cell memory formation after mild COVID-19 (dated by TCRdb to the early 2020s). In terms of the full investigation: Most TCR sequence clusters were specific to one of the two donors. In a couple of donors, T-cell clones that expanded and contracted after mild COVID-19 were followed by sequencing TCRalpha and TCRbeta repertoires longitudinally. Two young, previously healthy adult volunteers made up the cohort, one male and one female. General study outcomes and caveats: Contracting CD4+ clones were located mainly in the CM and EM memory subsets, whereas CD8+ clones were found to be enriched in EMRA. Some responding clones were found in pre-infection memory, which suggests that pre-existing cross-reactive memory T cells took part in the SARS-CoV-2 response. Only a couple of mild cases were covered in the study, and larger cohorts including severe cases with pre-infection samples were considered necessary. Whether the second-wave clones peaking on day 37 were SARS-CoV-2 specific was not confirmed. Clones that contracted from day 15 to 85 showed balanced CD4/CD8 phenotypes, whereas a second wave of clones that expanded from day 15 to 37 leaned towards CD4+.

The rearrangement joined TRBV20-1 to TRBJ2-1; the D assignment is uncertain and may be TRBD1 or TRBD2, with 5 bases supporting each. Specimen: PBMCs or a T cell subset sorted from them (not recorded which). This clonotype was obtained from an adult woman who had mild COVID-19 (a few samples of this study predate the infection). The sample titles of this study are shuffled in the database, so cell type and time point are left out; the donor was told from shared clones. The DNA sequence is as follows: TGCAGTGCCGCACCTAGGGACCGCTCGTCCAATGAGCAGTTCTTC. The resulting protein is CSAAPRDRSSNEQFF.